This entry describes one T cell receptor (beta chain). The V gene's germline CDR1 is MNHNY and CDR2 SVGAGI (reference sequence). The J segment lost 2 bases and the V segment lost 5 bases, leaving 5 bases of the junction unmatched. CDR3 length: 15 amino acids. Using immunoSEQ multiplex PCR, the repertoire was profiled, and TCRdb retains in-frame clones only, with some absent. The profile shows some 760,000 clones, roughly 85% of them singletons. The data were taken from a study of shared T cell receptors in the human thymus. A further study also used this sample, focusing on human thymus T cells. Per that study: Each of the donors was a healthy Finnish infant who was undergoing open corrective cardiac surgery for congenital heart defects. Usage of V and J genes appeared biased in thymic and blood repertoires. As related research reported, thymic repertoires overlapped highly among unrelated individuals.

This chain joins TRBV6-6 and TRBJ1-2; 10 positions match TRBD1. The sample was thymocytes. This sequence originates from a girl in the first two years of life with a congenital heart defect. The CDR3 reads CASSPPGQGNYGYTF. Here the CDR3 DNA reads TGTGCCAGCAGTCCACCGGGACAGGGGAACTATGGCTACACCTTC.